This T cell receptor beta chain was identified in a study of T cells in Graves' hyperthyroidism and ophthalmopathy. Study-level information: Blood from the periphery was taken at initial diagnosis, before any treatment. The study's findings and limits: The model foresaw ophthalmopathy a median roughly 6 months prior to onset.

What was amplified from RNA transcripts were TCR beta CDR3 regions. HTBI primers drove first-round RT-PCR of the TCR CDR3. TCRdb redid the calling of the multiplex PCR reads with MiXCR, one entry per CDR3 protein. The data contain 350,000 to 450,000 distinct CDR3 sequences, 15% to 20% of them singletons. This clonotype was observed at least ten times. Antigen specificity is unknown. The CDR3 contains 17 residues. From germline, CDR1 is KGHDR and CDR2 SFDVKD. V was pared by 4 bases and J by 6 bases, with 21 bases between. The sequencing sample was made of blood. The TCR sequence derives from a woman aged 25 to 39 with Graves' hyperthyroidism that later progressed to Graves' ophthalmopathy. This chain connects TRBV24-1 to TRBJ1-5, with D maybe TRBD1 (5 bases). The CDR3 region is CATSDRRRQGVSQPQHF. DNA for the CDR3: TGTGCCACCAGTGACCGTCGGCGGCAGGGTGTTTCTCAGCCCCAGCATTTT.